The 23 T cell receptor beta chains in this list originate from one sample, sequenced in a study of metastatic and nonmetastatic thyroid tumors. With MiXCR, TCRdb called clones anew from the PCR reads. The sample holds 8,000 to 9,000 clones, roughly 24% seen once. No patient received treatment before thyroid surgery. The sequenced material came from adjacent normal tissue. The source of these receptors is a female donor with papillary thyroid cancer or a benign thyroid nodule (not recorded which). Some clones in this sample may be carry-over from other donors' samples.

Sample share makes this clone medium-sized. V and J are TRBV2 and TRBJ2-6; D gene ambiguous. Per the germline V gene, CDR1 is SNHLY and CDR2 is FYNNEI. With 7 bases removed from V and 5 bases from J, the gap between germline ends came to 3 bases. The CDR3 spans 11 residues. CDR3 bases: TGTGCCAGCACGAGGGCCAACGTCCTGACTTTC. Its protein is CASTRANVLTF.

As to this clone: As the CDR3 is not closed by the conserved phenylalanine or tryptophan, this likely results from a read error. The CDR3 DNA follows: TGTGCCAGCAGTTTGGCGGCGGTGAGCAGGGGGGCGCTCTACGAGCAGTACCTC. Its translation is CASSLAAVSRGALYEQYL. The chain links TRBV7-8 to TRBJ2-7; TRBD1 is a possible D gene (7 bases). Trimming shortened V by 6 bases and J by 3 bases, and 27 bases separated the two germline ends. The CDR3 is made up of 18 amino acids. The germline gives CDR1 SGHVS, CDR2 FQNEAQ.

The rearrangement links TRBV6-2 or TRBV6-3 to TRBJ2-5; D gene ambiguous. There are 13 residues in the CDR3. Trimming took off 5 bases at V and 4 bases at J, with 11 bases between the two ends. CDR1 MNHEY and CDR2 SVGEGT come from the germline V gene. In DNA form, the CDR3 reads TGTGCCAGCAGTCTAGTGGGCTTAGAGACCCAGTACTTC. This translates into CASSLVGLETQYF.

The chain recombines TRBV20-1 with TRBJ2-1, with 12 bases aligning to TRBD2. The germline V gene has CDR1 DFQATT and CDR2 SNEGSKA (reference sequence). This CDR3 spans 18 amino acids. The trim removed 5 bases at V and 4 bases at J, leaving 15 bases unmatched. The CDR3 sequence: CSARTSGMGSSGYNEQFF. The CDR3, as DNA: TGCAGTGCTCGGACTAGCGGGATGGGTAGTTCCGGTTACAATGAGCAGTTCTTC.

This clone was detected a few times. The V and J genes are TRBV28 and TRBJ1-3; D gene unclear. This CDR3 is built from 14 residues. Germline CDR1 reads MDHEN; CDR2 reads SYDVKM. Trimming left V 0 bases short and J 0 bases short, with 3 bases between. CDR3 coding DNA: TGTGCCAGCAGTTTATGGGGCTCTGGAAACACCATATATTTT. Translating gives CASSLWGSGNTIYF.

The gene calls are TRBV5-5 and TRBJ2-3, with D tentatively TRBD1 or TRBD2 (5 bases each). The CDR3 runs 14 residues. CDR1 and CDR2 from the germline V gene are SGHKS and YYEKEE (reference sequence). The V gene lost 2 bases and the J gene lost 4 bases, with 11 bases spanning the gap. The CDR3 sequence is CASSFSGGADTQYF. The CDR3 bases are TGTGCCAGCAGCTTTAGTGGGGGTGCAGATACGCAGTATTTT. Complete variable domain (other parts from reference TRBV5-5 and TRBJ2-3): DAGVTQSPTHLIKTRGQQVTLRCSPISGHKSVSWYQQVLGQGPQFIFQYYEKEERGRGNFPDRFSARQFPNYSSELNVNALLLGDSALYLCASSFSGGADTQYFGPGTRLTVL.

This clone has a handful of counts. The chain has TRBV20-1 and TRBJ1-2; D unresolved. Germline lookup yields CDR1 DFQATT and CDR2 SNEGSKA (reference sequence). Between the trimmed V and J ends, which lost 3 bases and 2 bases, there was a span of 10 bases. This CDR3 is 13 amino acids long. CDR3: CSAREEGNYGYTF. The CDR3 coding sequence is TGCAGTGCTAGGGAGGAAGGAAACTATGGCTACACCTTC.

The chain combines TRBV2 with TRBJ2-7; no reliable D call. V was pared by 7 bases and J by 4 bases, with 17 bases between. This CDR3 is 14 amino acids long. Germline V gene lookup returns CDR1 SNHLY and CDR2 FYNNEI. The CDR3 region has the DNA TGTGCCAGCAATTCAGACCGGTACTCGTACGAGCAGTACTTC. This sequence encodes CASNSDRYSYEQYF.

A note on this clone: No conserved phenylalanine or tryptophan is present at the end of the CDR3, so a read error is the likely explanation. The chain employs TRBV12-3 or TRBV12-4 and TRBJ1-5; the D is unclear. This CDR3 spans 14 amino acids. Written as DNA, the CDR3 is TGTGCCAGCATTTTAATGGGTAGTGATCAGCCCCAGCATCTT. Its protein is CASILMGSDQPQHL.

This clone was found a few times. This chain connects TRBV4-2 to TRBJ2-5; TRBD1 is a possible D gene (5 bases). V was clipped by 1 base and J by 5 bases, with 8 bases between them. The CDR3 has 13 amino acids. In germline, CDR1 is LGHNA, CDR2 YNFKEQ. In DNA, the CDR3 is TGTGCCAGCAGCCAAGCTAGGGGCGAGACCCAGTACTTC. It translates to CASSQARGETQYF.

The V gene is TRBV7-2, the J gene TRBJ2-3; D is perhaps TRBD2 (6 bases). The CDR3 is 15 amino acids. With 0 bases removed from V and 9 bases from J, the gap between germline ends came to 16 bases. Germline CDR1 and CDR2: SGHTA and FQGNSA. This CDR3 is CASSLAGGPEFTQYF. Written as DNA, the CDR3 is TGTGCCAGCAGCTTAGCCGGGGGACCAGAATTCACGCAGTATTTT.

The chain is built from TRBV11-1 and TRBJ2-5; TRBD2 matches 13 bases. This CDR3 region has 21 residues. Germline V CDR1 and CDR2: SGHAT, FQDESV (reference sequence). The junction had 19 bases not matched to a gene; V was cut back by 1 base and J by 5 bases. Here the CDR3 DNA reads TGTGCCAGCAGCTTAGAGGCTGGACTAGCGGGAGTAGGTGTATATGGGGAGACCCAGTACTTC. Translated: CASSLEAGLAGVGVYGETQYF.

The chain recombines TRBV5-8 with TRBJ1-5; tentative D call: TRBD1 (5 bases). Trimming pared 2 bases from V and 0 bases from J, leaving 9 bases between. The germline V gene has CDR1 SGHTS and CDR2 YDEGEE. The length of the CDR3 is 15 residues. The DNA for the CDR3 is TGTGCCAGCAGCTTCTCGGGGGGTAGCAATCAGCCCCAGCATTTT. The encoded protein is CASSFSGGSNQPQHF.

The rearrangement joins TRBV30 to TRBJ1-6; 9 nucleotides align to TRBD1. J gave up 7 bases and V 2 bases, and 6 bases lay outside the gene matches. Germline values: CDR1 GTSNPN, CDR2 SVGIG (reference sequence). The CDR3 consists of 15 residues. DNA for the CDR3: TGTGCCTGGAGTAGCGGGACAGGGTTAAATTCACCCCTCCACTTT. Protein sequence: CAWSSGTGLNSPLHF.

By frequency in the sample, this clone is medium-sized. The V and J genes are TRBV11-2 and TRBJ2-7, with 7 bases that match TRBD2. J gave up 0 bases and V 1 base, and 0 bases lay outside the gene matches. In germline, CDR1 is SGHAT, CDR2 FQNNGV. There are 14 residues in the CDR3. The CDR3, as DNA: TGTGCCAGCAGCTTAGCGGGGGGCTCCTACGAGCAGTACTTC. Translated: CASSLAGGSYEQYF.

The rearrangement joins TRBV27 to TRBJ2-3; 7 nucleotides align to TRBD2. V shed 6 bases, J shed 1 base, and the junction held 10 bases outside the gene matches. This CDR3 region has 16 residues. The germline V gene has CDR1 MNHEY and CDR2 SMNVEV (reference sequence). CDR3 sequence (DNA): TGTGCCAGCAGCCGCCTGGGGGGGACCCGCACAGATACGCAGTATTTT. This sequence encodes CASSRLGGTRTDTQYF.

This clone was detected a few times. In DNA form, the CDR3 reads TGCAGTGCTACTGGACATTCAGGGGTGTCCGACAATGAGCAGTTCTTC. Protein product: CSATGHSGVSDNEQFF. The chain has TRBV20-1 and TRBJ2-1; tentatively, D is TRBD1 (6 bases). The V gene lost 4 bases and the J gene lost 5 bases, with 21 bases spanning the gap. The CDR3 loop spans 16 amino acids. Germline-derived CDR1 and CDR2 are DFQATT and SNEGSKA (reference sequence).

This clone was observed a few times. The chain has TRBV27 and TRBJ1-2; D unresolved. Trimming shortened V by 3 bases and J by 4 bases, and 18 bases separated the two germline ends. CDR3 length equals 16 residues. From germline, CDR1 is MNHEY and CDR2 SMNVEV (reference sequence). Here the CDR3 reads CASSLGATGLPYGYTF. The CDR3, as DNA: TGTGCCAGCAGTTTGGGTGCCACGGGCTTACCCTATGGCTACACCTTC.

This clone has ten or more counts. The rearrangement joins TRBV14 to TRBJ2-1; the D is unclear. This CDR3 contains 14 residues. Germline V gives CDR1 SGHDN, CDR2 FVKESK. Trimming cost V 4 bases and J 8 bases, with 15 bases left between them. The CDR3 nucleotides are TGTGCCAGCAGCCCGCCCCTCTTGGGGTATGAGCAGTTCTTC. Residues: CASSPPLLGYEQFF.

This clone was recorded a few times. The chain couples TRBV7-9 to TRBJ1-3; D is perhaps TRBD1 (5 bases). The V gene lost 5 bases and the J gene lost 2 bases, with 10 bases spanning the gap. Germline CDR1 reads SEHNR; CDR2 reads FQNEAQ (reference sequence). The CDR3 is made up of 14 amino acids. The CDR3 spells CASSTGQTGNTIYF. DNA of the CDR3: TGTGCCAGCAGCACTGGACAAACTGGAAACACCATATATTTT.

This clone is classed as medium-sized (0.01 to 0.1%). The J gene is TRBJ2-7, the V gene TRBV3-1, with D perhaps matching TRBD2 (5 bases). V was shortened by 4 bases and J by 0 bases, with 13 bases between the two germline ends. The CDR3 has 15 residues. CDR1 and CDR2 (germline): LGHDT, YNNKEL (reference sequence). In nucleotides, the CDR3 is TGTGCCAGCAGCCTCCGTTCTGGGAGCTCCTACGAGCAGTACTTC. As protein: CASSLRSGSSYEQYF.

This clone appeared once. This chain connects TRBV20-1 to TRBJ1-6; 9 bases match TRBD1. The germline CDR1 and CDR2 sequences are DFQATT and SNEGSKA (reference sequence). The CDR3 has 15 residues. The junction had 8 bases not matched to a gene; V was cut back by 4 bases and J by 7 bases. CDR3 in amino acids: CSATPGTGLNSPLHF. In nucleotides, the CDR3 is TGCAGTGCTACACCCGGGACAGGGTTAAATTCACCCCTCCACTTT.

Judged by abundance, this clone is medium-sized. The V call is TRBV7-9, the J call TRBJ2-7; no definite D call. The CDR3 totals 11 residues. CDR1 is SEHNR, CDR2 FQNEAQ, per germline (reference sequence). The V end lost 6 bases, the J end lost 5 bases, and 8 bases lay between the germline ends. In DNA form, the CDR3 reads TGTGCCAGCAGTCCGCAGGACGAGCAGTACTTC. This encodes CASSPQDEQYF. Complete variable domain (other parts from reference TRBV7-9 and TRBJ2-7): DTGVSQNPRHKITKRGQNVTFRCDPISEHNRLYWYRQTLGQGPEFLTYFQNEAQLEKSRLLSDRFSAERPKGSFSTLEIQRTEQGDSAMYLCASSPQDEQYFGPGTRLTVT.